Listed below are T cell receptor beta chains from one sample, sequenced in a study of blood T cell repertoires in COVID-19. Here immunoSEQ multiplex PCR was the method, and the copy in TCRdb shows in-frame clones only, minus some. The sample has about 410,000 clones; about nine tenths are singletons. Sequencing used PBMCs or T cells enriched from blood (not recorded which). The source of these receptors is a woman in her 30s who had recovered from COVID-19. Each CDR3 is given with its conserved first and last residue. D genes are given only for firm matches. Not every row has a clone size; where given, it reads once, few, many or a size class.

clone size	V gene	CDR3 length	D gene	J gene	CDR3 DNA	CDR3 protein
NA	TRBV6-5	14	TRBD2	TRBJ2-1	TGTGCCAGCAGCCCCCTCCTAGCGGGCAATGAGCAGTTCTTC	CASSPLLAGNEQFF
NA	TRBV19	14	NA	TRBJ1-1	TGTGCCAGTATCTCCCGGGGGGGGTTTACTGAAGCTTTCTTT	CASISRGGFTEAFF
NA	TRBV3-1/TRBV3-2	14	NA	TRBJ2-3	TGTGCCAGCAGCCCGCCGGAGGGAACAGATACGCAGTATTTT	CASSPPEGTDTQYF
NA	TRBV19	18	TRBD2	TRBJ2-5	TGTGCCAGTAGTATCGGGGTGCGGGGGGGGCCAGTGTCGGAGACCCAGTACTTC	CASSIGVRGGPVSETQYF
NA	TRBV9	16	TRBD1	TRBJ1-3	TGTGCCAGCAGCGGAACAGGGGGGATCTCTGGAAACACCATATATTTT	CASSGTGGISGNTIYF
NA	TRBV5-1	14	NA	TRBJ1-2	TGCGCCAGCAGCCTACAGGGTCCAGACTATGGCTACACCTTC	CASSLQGPDYGYTF
NA	TRBV27	16	TRBD2	TRBJ2-1	TGTGCCAGCAACCCGACTAGCGGGGGGGCCTACAATGAGCAGTTCTTC	CASNPTSGGAYNEQFF
NA	TRBV12-3/TRBV12-4	13	NA	TRBJ2-7	TGTGCCAGCAGTTTAGCCAACACCTACGAGCAGTACTTC	CASSLANTYEQYF
once	TRBV28	15	TRBD2	TRBJ2-7	TGTGCCAGCAGTACAGGTAGCGGGAGCGCCTACGAGCAGTACTTC	CASSTGSGSAYEQYF
NA	TRBV7-2	12	NA	TRBJ1-1	TGTGCCAGCAGCTTTGATTGGGGCCGGGCTTTCTTT	CASSFDWGRAFF
NA	TRBV2	15	TRBD1	TRBJ1-5	TGTGCCAGCAGCGAGCAGGGGGCGATCAATCAGCCCCAGCATTTT	CASSEQGAINQPQHF
NA	TRBV11-2	15	TRBD1	TRBJ2-5	TGTGCCAGCAGCTATGGGACAGGGTACTCAGAGACCCAGTACTTC	CASSYGTGYSETQYF
NA	TRBV18	13	NA	TRBJ2-7	TGTGCCAGCTCACCTGGCAATCTCTACGAGCAGTACTTC	CASSPGNLYEQYF
once	TRBV7-2	12	NA	TRBJ2-7	TGTGCCAGCAGCTGGCACAGCTACGAGCAGTACTTC	CASSWHSYEQYF
NA	TRBV6-5	14	NA	TRBJ1-5	TGTGCCAGCAGTCATGACAGCTACAATCAGCCCCAGCATTTT	CASSHDSYNQPQHF
once	TRBV10-3	19	TRBD2	TRBJ2-1	TGTGCCATCAACCCGGGACTAGCGGGAGTGTCGGCACGTGTCGATGAGCAGTTCTTC	CAINPGLAGVSARVDEQFF
NA	TRBV14	16	NA	TRBJ2-7	TGTGCCAGCAGCCAAGATCTTAAGCGGGTCTCCTACGAGCAGTACTTC	CASSQDLKRVSYEQYF
NA	TRBV5-8	12	NA	TRBJ1-5	TGTGCCAGCAGCCTATTTAATCGGCCCCAGCATTTT	CASSLFNRPQHF
NA	TRBV6-5	12	TRBD1	TRBJ1-2	TGTGCCAGCAGGACAGGGATGGATGGCTACACCTTC	CASRTGMDGYTF
NA	TRBV7-2	16	TRBD1	TRBJ1-2	TGTGCCAGCAGCGGTCCACTCGGACAGGGGGCTTCTGGCTACACCTTC	CASSGPLGQGASGYTF
once	TRBV15	16	TRBD2	TRBJ2-5	TGTGCCACCAGCACAGTACTAGCGGTGGGCCAAGAGACCCAGTACTTC	CATSTVLAVGQETQYF
NA	TRBV5-4	14	TRBD1	TRBJ2-7	TGTGCCAGCAGCGAAAAGACAGGGGTCTACGAGCAGTACTTC	CASSEKTGVYEQYF
NA	TRBV2	16	NA	TRBJ2-2	TGTGCCAGCAGTGTGACTGAGGCAGGGTACACCGGGGAGCTGTTTTTT	CASSVTEAGYTGELFF
NA	TRBV9	13	NA	TRBJ2-7	TGTGCCAGCAGCGTAGATCTTAACAACGAGCAGTACTTC	CASSVDLNNEQYF
NA	TRBV11-2	16	TRBD2	TRBJ2-7	TGTGCCAGCAGGGGCTGGGGGAGGGCGAGGGACTACGAGCAGTACTTC	CASRGWGRARDYEQYF
NA	TRBV5-1	20	TRBD1	TRBJ2-3	TGCGCCAGCAGCTCCTCAAACGTCACAGGGGCCCACAACGTCCTGGATACGCAGTATTTT	CASSSSNVTGAHNVLDTQYF
NA	TRBV9	14	NA	TRBJ1-6	TGTGCCAGCAGCGTAGTGGGGGCCGATTCACCCCTCCACTTT	CASSVVGADSPLHF
NA	TRBV19	16	TRBD2	TRBJ2-1	TGTGCCAGTAGTATAAAGGGCGGGAGGGGTACAATGGAGCAGTTCTTC	CASSIKGGRGTMEQFF